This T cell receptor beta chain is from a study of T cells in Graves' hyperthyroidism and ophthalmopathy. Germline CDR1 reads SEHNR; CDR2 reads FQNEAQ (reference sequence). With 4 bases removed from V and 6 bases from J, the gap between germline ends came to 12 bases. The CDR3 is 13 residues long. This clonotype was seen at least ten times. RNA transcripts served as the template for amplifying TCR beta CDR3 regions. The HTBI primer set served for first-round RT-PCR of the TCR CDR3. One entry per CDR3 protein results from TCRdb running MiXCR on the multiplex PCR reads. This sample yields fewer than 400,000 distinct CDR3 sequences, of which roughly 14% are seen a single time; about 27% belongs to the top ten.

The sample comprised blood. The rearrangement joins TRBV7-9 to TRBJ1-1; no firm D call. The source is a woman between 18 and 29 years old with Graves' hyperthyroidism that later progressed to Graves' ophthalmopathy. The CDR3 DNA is TGTGCCAGCAGCTCAAGACACCTACCTGAAGCTTTCTTT. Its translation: CASSSRHLPEAFF.